The T cell receptor (beta chain) described here comes from a study of shared clonotypes between healthy human individuals. Findings and limits, study-wide: Compared with clonotypes that all four donors shared, non-shared clonotypes had lower generation probabilities. About 5% of naive CD4 clonotypes were common to a few donors.

Assay: immunoSEQ multiplex PCR; the TCRdb copy retains only in-frame clones and omits some. The table records some 2,500,000 clones, about nine tenths of them present only once. As for this clone: The antigen is unknown.

Splitting the CD4+ cells yielded a CD45RA+ naive subset and a CD45RA-negative memory subset. Trimming removed 4 bases at V and 3 bases at J, with 16 bases between. The CDR3 has 15 amino acids. Germline CDR1 reads SGHDT; CDR2 reads YYEEEE. This TCR was sampled from a man aged 18 to 29 in good health. Some clones in this sample may be carry-over from other donors' samples. The material sequenced was naive CD4+ T cells from PBMCs. The subset is: CD45RA+ positively selected. The V call is TRBV5-6, the J call TRBJ1-2; maybe TRBD1 (6 bases). The CDR3 sequence is CASSRGQSEYYGYTF. For the CDR3, the DNA is TGTGCCAGCAGCCGGGGGCAGTCGGAATACTATGGCTACACCTTC.